The clone carrying this T cell receptor beta chain was counted at least ten times. Its antigen remains unidentified. Germline CDR1 is DFQATT and CDR2 is SNEGSKA (reference sequence). The ends were cut back, 3 bases at V and 3 bases at J, with 18 bases in the middle. The CDR3 extends over 15 amino acids. The data belong to a study of CD8 T cells in ankylosing spondylitis. General study findings and limits: Past research had described some motif variants in reactive arthritis synovial fluid and blood.

Preparation of TCR beta libraries was done by quantitative 5'-RACE with molecular barcodes. One entry per CDR3 protein, called by TCRdb with MiXCR from the 5' RACE reads. The table lists fewer than 350,000 distinct CDR3 sequences, about 9.9% of them singletons, with roughly 9.2% in the top ten. Sequences were obtained from blood, either unsorted or a sorted T cell fraction (not recorded which). The sequence was obtained from a female donor with ankylosing spondylitis or in good health (not recorded which). The V call is TRBV20-1, the J call TRBJ2-7; weak D call: TRBD1 (6 bases). CDR3: CSARDPQGADYEQYF. The CDR3 bases are TGCAGTGCTAGGGATCCACAGGGCGCCGACTACGAGCAGTACTTC.